Below, 29 T cell receptor beta chains from the same sample are listed, as sequenced in a study of OX40 agonist ivuxolimab in advanced cancers. Here immunoSEQ multiplex PCR was the method, and the copy in TCRdb shows in-frame clones only, minus some. The sample lists about 160,000 clones; roughly 94% were seen once. Sequenced material: CD4+ or CD8+ T cells sorted from blood, taken in a trial of the OX40 agonist ivuxolimab. The receptors originated from an adult with an advanced solid tumor such as melanoma, head and neck, liver or kidney cancer.

This chain uses TRBV7-3 with TRBJ2-2; D possibly matches TRBD1 or TRBD2 (5 bases each). The germline V gene has CDR1 SGHTA and CDR2 FQGTGA. The V gene lost 5 bases and the J gene lost 5 bases, with 12 bases spanning the gap. The CDR3 spans 14 residues. The CDR3 nucleotides read TGTGCCAGCAGCCTTGGGACCTCAACCGGGGAGCTGTTTTTT. This codes for CASSLGTSTGELFF.

This chain joins TRBV5-1 and TRBJ2-7, with 7 bases aligning to TRBD1. The CDR3 has 16 amino acids. Germline V gene lookup returns CDR1 SGHRS and CDR2 YFSETQ. Trimming took 3 bases from V and 0 from J; bases not matched to a gene: 9. This CDR3 reads CASSSLGQAYSYEQYF. Written as DNA, the CDR3 is TGCGCCAGCAGCTCCCTCGGACAGGCCTACTCCTACGAGCAGTACTTC.

The rearrangement links TRBV19 to TRBJ2-2; perhaps D is TRBD1 or TRBD2 (5 bases each). The CDR3 has 13 amino acids. Germline CDR1 and CDR2: LNHDA and SQIVND (reference sequence). The V end was cut by 6 bases, the J end by 5 bases, with 10 bases between. The DNA for the CDR3 is TGTGCCAGTAGAACGGGGCCGACCGGGGAGCTGTTTTTT. Protein sequence: CASRTGPTGELFF.

This sequence joins TRBV28 and TRBJ2-3; D may be TRBD1 (5 bases). V gave up 1 base and J gave up 2 bases, with 22 bases separating them. Per the germline V gene, CDR1 is MDHEN and CDR2 is SYDVKM. This CDR3 region has 19 residues. The CDR3 is CASSLFYLWGRENTDTQYF. Here the CDR3 DNA reads TGTGCCAGCAGTTTATTCTATCTTTGGGGCAGGGAAAACACAGATACGCAGTATTTT.

This chain links TRBV5-1 with TRBJ2-7; 8 positions match TRBD1. CDR3 length: 16 amino acids. J gave up 4 bases and V 0 bases, and 9 bases lay outside the gene matches. CDR1 and CDR2 (germline): SGHRS, YFSETQ. The CDR3 reads CASSLARGQGWYEQYF. The CDR3 DNA is TGCGCCAGCAGCTTGGCTCGTGGACAGGGCTGGTACGAGCAGTACTTC.

This clone came up once. In nucleotides, the CDR3 is TGTGCCAGCAGCTTGTCGGACAGGGGCAATCAGCCCCAGCATTTT. It encodes CASSLSDRGNQPQHF. The V and J genes are TRBV5-5 and TRBJ1-5; 8 bases map to TRBD1. CDR3 length: 15 residues. CDR1 and CDR2 from the germline V gene are SGHKS and YYEKEE (reference sequence). V shed 1 base and J 2 bases; nucleotides not matched to a gene: 2. Full variable domain (missing parts from reference TRBV5-5 and TRBJ1-5): DAGVTQSPTHLIKTRGQQVTLRCSPISGHKSVSWYQQVLGQGPQFIFQYYEKEERGRGNFPDRFSARQFPNYSSELNVNALLLGDSALYLCASSLSDRGNQPQHFGDGTRLSIL.

Only one count was recorded for this clone. The chain joins TRBV10-1 to TRBJ2-3; TRBD1 aligns across 8 bases. Germline V lookup: CDR1 WNHNN, CDR2 SYGVQD (reference sequence). CDR3 size: 14 residues. V dropped 6 bases and J dropped 1; count of bases not matched to a gene: 3. CDR3 loop: CASRRGQGTDTQYF. In DNA form, the CDR3 reads TGCGCCAGCAGGAGGGGACAGGGCACAGATACGCAGTATTTT.

Concerning this clone: This specimen includes other DNA sequences encoding the same CDR3. V gene TRBV5-1 combines with J gene TRBJ2-1; TRBD2 aligns across 11 bases. Germline V gene data show CDR1 as SGHRS and CDR2 as YFSETQ. With 4 bases clipped from V and 3 bases from J, the junction kept 3 bases outside the gene matches. CDR3 length equals 15 residues. DNA for the CDR3: TGCGCCAGCAGCCTCGGGACTAGCGGCTACAATGAGCAGTTCTTC. It encodes CASSLGTSGYNEQFF.

CDR3 loop: CASSSSGGGRDTEAFF. DNA of the CDR3: TGTGCCAGCAGTTCATCAGGAGGGGGTAGGGACACTGAAGCTTTCTTT. The rearrangement uses TRBV28 and TRBJ1-1, with a tentative D call TRBD1 (6 bases). Germline V lookup: CDR1 MDHEN, CDR2 SYDVKM. Trimming removed 4 bases at V and 3 bases at J, with 18 bases between. CDR3 size: 16 residues.

The chain combines TRBV5-4 with TRBJ2-7; TRBD1 might be the D (6 bases). V was pared by 4 bases and J by 2 bases, with 13 bases between. Germline-derived CDR1 and CDR2 are SGHNT and YYREEE (reference sequence). The CDR3 has 14 amino acids. The CDR3 nucleotides are TGTGCCAGCAGCCCCTCACAGGGTACCTACGAGCAGTACTTC. This sequence encodes CASSPSQGTYEQYF.

V is TRBV6-5 and J is TRBJ1-3; D may be TRBD1 (6 bases). The CDR3 contains 16 residues. Germline V gene data show CDR1 as MNHEY and CDR2 as SVGAGI. V was shortened by 4 bases and J by 5 bases, with 18 bases between the two germline ends. The CDR3 region has the DNA TGTGCCAGCAGTTCGCACAGGGCCACCCACCGAAACACCATATATTTT. Its translation: CASSSHRATHRNTIYF.

This rearrangement joins TRBV27 to TRBJ1-6; D gene ambiguous. CDR1 and CDR2 from the germline V gene are MNHEY and SMNVEV (reference sequence). The CDR3 is made up of 14 amino acids. Trimming pared 7 bases from V and 0 bases from J, leaving 7 bases between. Here the CDR3 reads CASKLTSYNSPLHF. The CDR3 region has the DNA TGTGCCAGCAAGCTCACCTCCTATAATTCACCCCTCCACTTT.

V and J are TRBV6-1 and TRBJ1-1, with 8 bases lining up with TRBD1. V lost 10 bases, J lost 5 bases, and 9 bases stayed unmatched. Germline values: CDR1 MNHNS, CDR2 SASEGT. This CDR3 is built from 13 residues. CDR3: CATLPRGLTEAFF. In DNA, the CDR3 is TGTGCCACACTACCCAGGGGGCTTACTGAAGCTTTCTTT.

This chain connects TRBV4-1 to TRBJ2-2; possibly TRBD2 for D (6 bases). Trimming cost V 6 bases and J 3 bases, with 17 bases left between them. Germline V gene lookup returns CDR1 MGHRA and CDR2 YSYEKL. CDR3 size: 16 residues. CDR3 sequence: CASRPPGRSDTGELFF. DNA of the CDR3: TGCGCCAGCAGACCTCCGGGGAGGAGCGACACCGGGGAGCTGTTTTTT.

The chain has TRBV28 and TRBJ1-2, with 8 positions matching TRBD1. This CDR3 has 14 amino acids. The V and J ends lost 6 bases and 4 bases, in that order; junction bases with no gene match: 7. CDR1 and CDR2 (germline): MDHEN, SYDVKM. The CDR3 sequence is CASRSGQASYGYTF. Written as DNA, the CDR3 is TGTGCCAGCAGGTCGGGACAGGCGAGCTATGGCTACACCTTC.

The rearrangement joins TRBV6-5 to TRBJ1-2, with D hard to call. CDR1 is MNHEY, CDR2 SVGAGI, per germline. V was cut by 9 bases and J by 3 bases, with 14 bases left in between. This CDR3 comprises 13 residues. The CDR3 nucleotides are TGTGCCAGTCGACCGACGCTTGACTATGGCTACACCTTC. Protein: CASRPTLDYGYTF.

The chain has TRBV5-5 and TRBJ1-4; D gene unclear. The CDR3 is 14 residues long. The germline V gene encodes CDR1 SGHKS and CDR2 YYEKEE (reference sequence). V was trimmed by 6 bases and J by 7 bases, leaving 16 bases between them. The CDR3 DNA is TGTGCCAGCACCTTCACTGCCAGAGGTGAAAAACTGTTTTTT. This sequence encodes CASTFTARGEKLFF.

CDR3: CASSQRQGEGEAFF. CDR3 nucleotide sequence: TGTGCCAGCTCACAACGACAGGGAGAGGGTGAAGCTTTCTTT. V gene TRBV18 combines with J gene TRBJ1-1; 7 bases are a match to TRBD1. Germline loops: CDR1 KGHSH, CDR2 LQKENI. The CDR3 length is 14 residues. Trimming cost V 4 bases and J 7 bases; bases outside gene matches: 9.

The chain employs TRBV4-1 and TRBJ2-1; 13 bases map to TRBD2. Germline V gene lookup returns CDR1 MGHRA and CDR2 YSYEKL. V lost 0 bases, J lost 0 bases, and 5 bases stayed unmatched. There are 19 residues in the CDR3. The CDR3 DNA follows: TGCGCCAGCAGCCAAGAACTAGCGGGGGGGTTTAGCTCCTACAATGAGCAGTTCTTC. Protein: CASSQELAGGFSSYNEQFF.

The chain joins TRBV6-1 to TRBJ2-1; D is unclear. The germline V and J ends were trimmed by 5 bases and 2 bases, with 13 bases remaining between them. The CDR3 loop spans 15 amino acids. The germline gives CDR1 MNHNS, CDR2 SASEGT. The CDR3 protein is CASSPRAPPYNEQFF. The CDR3 region has the DNA TGTGCCAGCAGTCCCCGGGCCCCCCCCTACAATGAGCAGTTCTTC.

This clone was recorded only once. The chain carries TRBV7-8 and TRBJ2-7; 13 positions agree with TRBD2. The germline CDR1 and CDR2 sequences are SGHVS and FQNEAQ. Trimming removed 4 bases from V and 6 bases from J; junction bases left unmatched: 6. The CDR3 is 15 residues long. CDR3 bases: TGTGCCAGCAGCTCAACCGGACTAGCGGGAGTCGAGCAGTACTTC. Its protein product is CASSSTGLAGVEQYF.

This clone was detected once. The CDR3 nucleotides are TGCGCCAGCGGTCGACAGTACGAGCAGTACTTC. Residues: CASGRQYEQYF. This chain joins TRBV10-2 and TRBJ2-7, with D tentatively TRBD1 (5 bases). The CDR3 is made up of 11 amino acids. Trimming took off 8 bases at V and 4 bases at J, with 9 bases between the two ends. Germline CDR1 and CDR2: WSHSY and SAAADI.

The chain carries TRBV11-2 and TRBJ2-3, with D hard to call. This CDR3 spans 13 amino acids. V shed 5 bases and J shed 4 bases, with 10 bases lying between them. Per the germline V gene, CDR1 is SGHAT and CDR2 is FQNNGV. This CDR3 is CASSPVISDTQYF. Written as DNA, the CDR3 is TGTGCCAGCAGCCCGGTGATCTCAGATACGCAGTATTTT.

The chain has TRBV6-4 and TRBJ1-1; D possibly corresponds to TRBD1 (6 bases). The CDR3 is made up of 16 amino acids. V shed 2 bases and J shed 3 bases, with 16 bases lying between them. Germline V gene data show CDR1 as MRHNA and CDR2 as SNTAGT. Here the CDR3 reads CASSDPTGYWDTEAFF. CDR3 DNA sequence: TGTGCCAGCAGTGACCCTACAGGGTATTGGGACACTGAAGCTTTCTTT.

This rearrangement joins TRBV11-3 to TRBJ2-1; 9 bases map to TRBD2. J gave up 0 bases and V 5 bases, and 14 bases lay outside the gene matches. The CDR3 loop spans 19 amino acids. Germline assignment: CDR1 SGHNT and CDR2 YENEEA. The CDR3 here is CASSHGGLAGVISYNEQFF. CDR3 nucleotide sequence: TGTGCCAGCAGCCATGGAGGGTTAGCGGGGGTCATCTCCTACAATGAGCAGTTCTTC.

The chain recombines TRBV9 with TRBJ1-5; no clear D gene. Trimming pared 4 bases from V and 5 bases from J, leaving 13 bases between. In germline, CDR1 is SGDLS, CDR2 YYNGEE. There are 14 residues in the CDR3. The CDR3 is CASSSTPTDQPQHF. Here the CDR3 DNA reads TGTGCCAGCAGCTCCACTCCCACAGATCAGCCCCAGCATTTT.

This chain connects TRBV7-2 to TRBJ2-5, with 9 bases that match TRBD2. The CDR3 contains 14 residues. V shed 5 bases, J shed 5 bases, and the junction held 6 bases outside the gene matches. The germline V gene has CDR1 SGHTA and CDR2 FQGNSA. CDR3 sequence: CASSRGGAEETQYF. The CDR3 coding sequence is TGTGCCAGCAGCCGCGGGGGGGCTGAGGAGACCCAGTACTTC.

The rearrangement uses TRBV9 and TRBJ2-3; no clear D. Per germline, CDR1 SGDLS and CDR2 YYNGEE. The CDR3 is 15 residues long. The germline V and J ends were trimmed by 1 base and 0 bases, with 9 bases remaining between them. CDR3 residues: CASSVRSTSTDTQYF. CDR3 DNA sequence: TGTGCCAGCAGCGTAAGGTCGACTAGCACAGATACGCAGTATTTT.

The rearrangement links TRBV14 to TRBJ2-3; D could derive from TRBD1 or TRBD2 (5 bases each). In germline, CDR1 is SGHDN, CDR2 FVKESK. Between the trimmed V and J ends, which lost 5 bases and 7 bases, there was a span of 10 bases. The CDR3 is 12 amino acids. The CDR3: CASSTGTHTQYF. As DNA, the CDR3 is TGTGCCAGCAGCACCGGGACCCATACGCAGTATTTT. The full variable domain, completed using reference TRBV14 and TRBJ2-3, is EAGVTQFPSHSVIEKGQTVTLRCDPISGHDNLYWYRRVMGKEIKFLLHFVKESKQDESGMPNNRFLAERTGGTYSTLKVQPAELEDSGVYFCASSTGTHTQYFGPGTRLTVL.